The next 14 T cell receptor beta chains were all read from a single sample in a study of T-cell reconstitution after alpha-beta-depleted transplantation in children. Unique molecular identifiers were incorporated into the prepared TCRbeta library. TCRdb called the PCR reads again in MiXCR, with one record for every CDR3 protein. The table has over 300,000 distinct CDR3 sequences, about 9.4% seen once; the top ten hold around 2.3%. The material sequenced was PBMCs from the stem cell graft donor, taken from the stem cell graft. Receptors originate from a human donor who donated a stem cell graft to a child with acute lymphoblastic leukemia.

V is TRBV29-1 and J is TRBJ2-5, with no clear D. Trimming shortened V by 3 bases and J by 5 bases, and 7 bases separated the two germline ends. This CDR3 spans 11 amino acids. Germline CDR1 is SQVTM and CDR2 is ANQGSEA. This CDR3 reads CSVDTPETQYF. The DNA for the CDR3 is TGCAGCGTTGACACGCCGGAGACCCAGTACTTC.

The chain has TRBV4-2 and TRBJ1-1; 9 nucleotides align to TRBD1. J was trimmed by 5 bases and V by 3 bases; bases with no gene match: 4. The germline gives CDR1 LGHNA, CDR2 YNFKEQ. This CDR3 region has 14 residues. This CDR3 is CASSQGGQGTEAFF. CDR3 nucleotide sequence: TGTGCCAGCAGCCAGGGTGGACAGGGGACTGAAGCTTTCTTT.

With regard to this clonotype: A much larger clone differs by one base, so this may be a read error. The chain has TRBV11-2 and TRBJ2-1, with D tentatively TRBD2 (7 bases). CDR3 size: 14 residues. Germline V gene data show CDR1 as SGHAT and CDR2 as FQNNGV. For the CDR3, the DNA is TGTGCCAGCGCAAGGGGGGGGACCTACAATGAGCGGTTCTTC. Translating it yields CASARGGTYNERFF.

The chain recombines TRBV5-6 with TRBJ2-5, with unresolved D. The V gene lost 4 bases and the J gene lost 5 bases, with 15 bases spanning the gap. Per germline, CDR1 SGHDT and CDR2 YYEEEE. The CDR3 runs 14 residues. CDR3 DNA: TGTGCCAGCAGCCTTTGGGTCCCCCGGGAGACCCAGTACTTC. Amino acid sequence: CASSLWVPRETQYF. Combining the CDR3 with reference TRBV5-6 and TRBJ2-5 gives the whole variable domain DAGVTQSPTHLIKTRGQQVTLRCSPKSGHDTVSWYQQALGQGPQFIFQYYEEEERQRGNFPDRFSGHQFPNYSSELNVNALLLGDSALYLCASSLWVPRETQYFGPGTRLLVL.

This clonotype appeared many times. V is TRBV9 and J is TRBJ2-3; D remains ambiguous. The length of the CDR3 is 14 residues. V was shortened by 4 bases and J by 6 bases, with 15 bases between the two germline ends. Germline V lookup: CDR1 SGDLS, CDR2 YYNGEE. In DNA form, the CDR3 reads TGTGCCAGCAGCCCCCTAGGCGTTGAGGATACGCAGTATTTT. Translation: CASSPLGVEDTQYF. The full variable domain, completed using reference TRBV9 and TRBJ2-3, is DSGVTQTPKHLITATGQRVTLRCSPRSGDLSVYWYQQSLDQGLQFLIQYYNGEERAKGNILERFSAQQFPDLHSELNLSSLELGDSALYFCASSPLGVEDTQYFGPGTRLTVL.

This clonotype turned up a few times. The chain uses TRBV5-1 and TRBJ1-1, with 7 nucleotides matching TRBD1. There are 14 residues in the CDR3. Germline values: CDR1 SGHRS, CDR2 YFSETQ. The V segment lost 1 base and the J segment 3 bases; nucleotides outside the gene matches: 3. CDR3 protein: CASSLQGGDTEAFF. CDR3 sequence (DNA): TGCGCCAGCAGCTTGCAGGGGGGAGACACTGAAGCTTTCTTT.

This sequence joins TRBV29-1 and TRBJ2-3; D gene uncertain. Germline CDR1 SQVTM, CDR2 ANQGSEA. The CDR3 loop spans 14 amino acids. The germline V and J ends were trimmed by 3 bases and 0 bases, with 10 bases remaining between them. The CDR3 bases are TGCAGCGTTGATCCCCGGATCAGCACAGATACGCAGTATTTT. As protein: CSVDPRISTDTQYF.

The J gene is TRBJ1-1, the V gene TRBV10-3; D is unresolved. The CDR3 is 15 residues long. CDR1 is ENHRY and CDR2 is SYGVKD in the germline V gene. V gave up 6 bases and J gave up 1 base, with 15 bases separating them. Written as DNA, the CDR3 is TGTGCCATCAGCCCCCGGACCGCGAAGAACACTGAAGCTTTCTTT. Translating gives CAISPRTAKNTEAFF.

This clonotype was counted a few times. The chain recombines TRBV9 with TRBJ2-1; no clear D. The germline V and J ends were trimmed by 3 bases and 0 bases, with 10 bases remaining between them. This CDR3 is built from 15 residues. Germline V lookup: CDR1 SGDLS, CDR2 YYNGEE. CDR3 DNA: TGTGCCAGCAGCGGTGTTTTGAGCTCCTACAATGAGCAGTTCTTC. Its translation: CASSGVLSSYNEQFF. Full variable domain (outside the CDR3, taken from reference TRBV9 and TRBJ2-1): DSGVTQTPKHLITATGQRVTLRCSPRSGDLSVYWYQQSLDQGLQFLIQYYNGEERAKGNILERFSAQQFPDLHSELNLSSLELGDSALYFCASSGVLSSYNEQFFGPGTRLTVL.

The sample holds a few counts of this clonotype. The chain carries TRBV11-3 and TRBJ2-4; D is unclear. Trimming cost V 1 base and J 2 bases, with 9 bases left between them. Germline values: CDR1 SGHNT, CDR2 YENEEA. This CDR3 spans 15 amino acids. CDR3 bases: TGTGCCAGCAGCTTAGGCGGCAGCTCCAAAAACATTCAGTACTTC. This gives the protein CASSLGGSSKNIQYF.

This clonotype was detected many times. This chain connects TRBV12-3 or TRBV12-4 to TRBJ2-2, with a possible D match to TRBD1 (6 bases). Trimming stripped 3 bases from V and 7 bases from J, with 15 bases between. This CDR3 has 15 residues. CDR3 amino acids: CASSFLARGIGELFF. CDR3 bases: TGTGCCAGCAGTTTTCTGGCCAGGGGAATCGGGGAGCTGTTTTTT.

V is TRBV6-4 and J is TRBJ2-3; D might be TRBD1 (6 bases). The CDR3 extends over 17 amino acids. From germline, CDR1 is MRHNA and CDR2 SNTAGT. The V end lost 0 bases, the J end lost 3 bases, and 16 bases lay between the germline ends. CDR3 coding DNA: TGTGCCAGCAGTGACTCGCCCTGGCAGGGGATTACAGATACGCAGTATTTT. Its protein product is CASSDSPWQGITDTQYF.

This clonotype was observed many times. J is TRBJ2-7 and V is TRBV7-2, with TRBD1 as a possible D gene (5 bases). Trimming cost V 1 base and J 4 bases, with 20 bases left between them. The CDR3 loop spans 17 amino acids. Germline V CDR1 and CDR2: SGHTA, FQGNSA. The CDR3 DNA follows: TGTGCCAGCAGCTTAGGGGCTCAGGCAGGGTGGTTTTACGAGCAGTACTTC. It translates to CASSLGAQAGWFYEQYF.

This clonotype was observed a few times. The chain employs TRBV3-1 and TRBJ1-1; D is undetermined. The germline gives CDR1 LGHDT, CDR2 YNNKEL (reference sequence). This CDR3 region has 14 residues. Trimming shortened V by 7 bases and J by 0 bases, and 12 bases separated the two germline ends. The CDR3 here is CASIERGMNTEAFF. In nucleotides, the CDR3 is TGTGCCAGCATTGAAAGAGGGATGAACACTGAAGCTTTCTTT.